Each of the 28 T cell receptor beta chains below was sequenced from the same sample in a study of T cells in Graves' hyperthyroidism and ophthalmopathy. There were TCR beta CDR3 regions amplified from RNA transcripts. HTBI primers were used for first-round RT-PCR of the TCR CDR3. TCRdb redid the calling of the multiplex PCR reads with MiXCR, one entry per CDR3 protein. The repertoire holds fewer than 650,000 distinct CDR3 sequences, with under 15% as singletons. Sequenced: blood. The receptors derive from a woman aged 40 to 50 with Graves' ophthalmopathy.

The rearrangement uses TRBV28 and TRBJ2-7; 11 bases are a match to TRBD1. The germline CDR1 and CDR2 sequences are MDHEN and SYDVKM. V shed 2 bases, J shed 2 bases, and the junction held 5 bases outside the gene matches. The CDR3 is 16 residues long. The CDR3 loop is CASSLDSDRGPYEQYF. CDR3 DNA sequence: TGTGCCAGCAGTTTAGACTCGGACAGGGGGCCCTACGAGCAGTACTTC.

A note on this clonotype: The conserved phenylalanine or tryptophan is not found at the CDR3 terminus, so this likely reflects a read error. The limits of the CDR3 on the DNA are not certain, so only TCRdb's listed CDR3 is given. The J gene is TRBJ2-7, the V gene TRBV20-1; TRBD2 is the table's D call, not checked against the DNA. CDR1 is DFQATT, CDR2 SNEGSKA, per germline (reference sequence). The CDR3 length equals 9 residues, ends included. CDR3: CSAPPDSAG.

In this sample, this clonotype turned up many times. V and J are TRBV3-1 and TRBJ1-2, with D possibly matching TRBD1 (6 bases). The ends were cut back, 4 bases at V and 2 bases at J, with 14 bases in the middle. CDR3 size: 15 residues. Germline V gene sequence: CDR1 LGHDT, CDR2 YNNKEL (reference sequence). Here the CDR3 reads CASSLGVDRNYGYTF. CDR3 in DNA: TGTGCCAGCAGCCTAGGTGTCGACAGGAACTATGGCTACACCTTC.

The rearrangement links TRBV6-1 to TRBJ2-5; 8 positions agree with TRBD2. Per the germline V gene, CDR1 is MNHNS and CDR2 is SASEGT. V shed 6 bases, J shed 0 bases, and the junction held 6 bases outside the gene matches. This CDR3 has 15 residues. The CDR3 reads CASSAYSGDQETQYF. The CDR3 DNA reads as TGTGCCAGCAGCGCCTATAGCGGGGACCAAGAGACCCAGTACTTC.

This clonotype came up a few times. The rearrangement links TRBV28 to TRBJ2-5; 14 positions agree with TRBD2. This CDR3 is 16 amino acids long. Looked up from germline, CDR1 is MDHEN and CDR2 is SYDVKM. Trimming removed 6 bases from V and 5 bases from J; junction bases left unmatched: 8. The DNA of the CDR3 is TGTGCCAGCAGCTTTCCGGGACTAGCGGGAGTGGAGACCCAGTACTTC. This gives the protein CASSFPGLAGVETQYF.

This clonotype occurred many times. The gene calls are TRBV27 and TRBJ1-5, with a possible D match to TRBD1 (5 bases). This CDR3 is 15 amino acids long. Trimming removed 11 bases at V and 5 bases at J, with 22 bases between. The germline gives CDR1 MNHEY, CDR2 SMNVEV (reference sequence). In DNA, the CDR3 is TGTGCCTACCTAGGGGAGGGACGGACGTATCAGCCCCAGCATTTT. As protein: CAYLGEGRTYQPQHF.

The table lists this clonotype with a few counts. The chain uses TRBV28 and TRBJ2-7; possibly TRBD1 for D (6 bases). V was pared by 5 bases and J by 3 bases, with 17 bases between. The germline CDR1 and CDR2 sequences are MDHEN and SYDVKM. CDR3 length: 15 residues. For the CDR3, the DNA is TGTGCCAGCAGTGCCTTCGACAGGCACAACTACGAGCAGTACTTC. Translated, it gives CASSAFDRHNYEQYF.

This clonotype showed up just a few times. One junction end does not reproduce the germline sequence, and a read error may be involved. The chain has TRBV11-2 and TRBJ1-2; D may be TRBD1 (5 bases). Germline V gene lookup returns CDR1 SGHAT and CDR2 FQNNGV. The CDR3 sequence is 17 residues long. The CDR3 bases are TGTGCCAGCAGCTTAGACAGGGAAGAAGCTAATAACCATGGCTACACCTTC. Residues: CASSLDREEANNHGYTF.

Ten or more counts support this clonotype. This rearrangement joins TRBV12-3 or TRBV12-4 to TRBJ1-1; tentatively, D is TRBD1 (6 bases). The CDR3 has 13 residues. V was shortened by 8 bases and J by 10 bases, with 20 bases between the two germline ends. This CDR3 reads CASDVNEGGRAFF. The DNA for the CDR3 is TGTGCCAGCGACGTTAACGAAGGGGGTCGAGCTTTCTTT.

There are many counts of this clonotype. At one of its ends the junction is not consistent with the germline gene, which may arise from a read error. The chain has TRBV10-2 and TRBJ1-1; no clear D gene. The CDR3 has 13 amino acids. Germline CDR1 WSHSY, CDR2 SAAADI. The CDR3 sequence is CVSSEFRDTEAFF. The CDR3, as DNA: TGCGTCAGCAGCGAGTTTAGGGACACTGAAGCTTTCTTT.

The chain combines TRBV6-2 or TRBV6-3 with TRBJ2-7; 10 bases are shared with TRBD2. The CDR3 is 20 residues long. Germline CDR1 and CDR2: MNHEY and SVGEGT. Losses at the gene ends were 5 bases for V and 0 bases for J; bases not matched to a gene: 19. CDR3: CASSPTPPGTSVQISYEQYF. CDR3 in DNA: TGTGCCAGCAGTCCTACGCCCCCGGGGACTAGCGTCCAGATCTCCTACGAGCAGTACTTC.

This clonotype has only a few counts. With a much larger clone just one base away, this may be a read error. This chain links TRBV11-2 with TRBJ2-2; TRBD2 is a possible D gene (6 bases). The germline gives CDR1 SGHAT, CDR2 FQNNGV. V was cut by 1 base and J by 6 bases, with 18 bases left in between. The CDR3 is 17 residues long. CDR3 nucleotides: TGTGCCAGCAGCTTAGGCCATTTGGGAGGTGTTGCCGGGGAGCTGTTTTTT. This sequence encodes CASSLGHLGGVAGELFF.

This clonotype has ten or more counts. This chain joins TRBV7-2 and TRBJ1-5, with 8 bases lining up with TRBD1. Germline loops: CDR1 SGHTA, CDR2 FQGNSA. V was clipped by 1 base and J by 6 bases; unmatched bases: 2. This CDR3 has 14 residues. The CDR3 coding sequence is TGTGCCAGCAGCTTAGAAACAGGGGGTCAGCCCCAGCATTTT. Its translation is CASSLETGGQPQHF.

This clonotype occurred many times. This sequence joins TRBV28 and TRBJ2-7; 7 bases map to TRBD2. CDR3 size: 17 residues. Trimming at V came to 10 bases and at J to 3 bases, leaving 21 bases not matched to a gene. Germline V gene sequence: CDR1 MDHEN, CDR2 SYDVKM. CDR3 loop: CAIPMTPTSDSGYEQYF. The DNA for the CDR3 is TGTGCCATCCCCATGACCCCTACTAGCGATTCCGGCTACGAGCAGTACTTC.

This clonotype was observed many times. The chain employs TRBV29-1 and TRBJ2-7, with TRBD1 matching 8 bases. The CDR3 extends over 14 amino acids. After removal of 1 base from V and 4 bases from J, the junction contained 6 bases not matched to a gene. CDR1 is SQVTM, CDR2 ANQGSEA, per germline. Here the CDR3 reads CSVEGTQGAYEQYF. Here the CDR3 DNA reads TGCAGCGTTGAAGGCACCCAGGGGGCGTACGAGCAGTACTTC.

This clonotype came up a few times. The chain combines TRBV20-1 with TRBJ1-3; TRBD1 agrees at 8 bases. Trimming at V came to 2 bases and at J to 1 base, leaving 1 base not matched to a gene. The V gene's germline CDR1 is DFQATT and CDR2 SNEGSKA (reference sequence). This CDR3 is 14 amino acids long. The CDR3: CSARRTGSGNTIYF. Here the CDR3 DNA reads TGCAGTGCTAGACGGACAGGGTCTGGAAACACCATATATTTT.

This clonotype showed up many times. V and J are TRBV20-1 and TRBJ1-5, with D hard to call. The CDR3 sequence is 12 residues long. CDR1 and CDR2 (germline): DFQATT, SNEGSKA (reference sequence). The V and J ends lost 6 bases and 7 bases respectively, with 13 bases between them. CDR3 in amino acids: CSAYRLEQPQHF. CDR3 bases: TGCAGTGCCTACCGACTTGAACAGCCCCAGCATTTT.

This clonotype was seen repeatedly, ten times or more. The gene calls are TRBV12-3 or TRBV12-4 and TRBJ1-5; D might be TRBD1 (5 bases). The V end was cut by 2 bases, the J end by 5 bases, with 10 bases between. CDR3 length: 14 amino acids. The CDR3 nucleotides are TGTGCCAGCAGTTTACCGGGGGGGGATCAGCCCCAGCATTTT. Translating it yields CASSLPGGDQPQHF.

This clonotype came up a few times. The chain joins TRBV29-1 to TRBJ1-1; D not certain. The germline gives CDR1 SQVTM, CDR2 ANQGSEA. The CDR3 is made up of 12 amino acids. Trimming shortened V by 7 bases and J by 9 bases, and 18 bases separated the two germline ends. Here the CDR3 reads CSAVGLNKKAFF. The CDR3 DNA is TGCAGCGCTGTTGGGTTAAACAAGAAAGCTTTCTTT.

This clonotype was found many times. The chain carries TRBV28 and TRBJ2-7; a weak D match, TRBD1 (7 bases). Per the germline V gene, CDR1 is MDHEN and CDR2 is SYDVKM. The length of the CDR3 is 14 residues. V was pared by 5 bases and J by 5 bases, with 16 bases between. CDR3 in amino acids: CASSVYRGLDEQYF. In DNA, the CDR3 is TGTGCCAGCAGTGTTTACAGGGGACTTGACGAGCAGTACTTC.

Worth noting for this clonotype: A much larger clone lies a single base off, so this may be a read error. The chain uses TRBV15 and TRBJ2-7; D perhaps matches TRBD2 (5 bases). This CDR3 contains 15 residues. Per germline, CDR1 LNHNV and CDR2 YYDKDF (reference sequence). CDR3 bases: TGTGTCACCAGCAGACCATCCGAGGGCTCGTACGAGCAGTACTTC. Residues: CVTSRPSEGSYEQYF. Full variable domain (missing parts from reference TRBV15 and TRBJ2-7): DAMVIQNPRYQVTQFGKPVTLSCSQTLNHNVMYWYQQKSSQAPKLLFHYYDKDFNNEADTPDNFQSRRPNTSFCFLDIRSPGLGDTAMYLCVTSRPSEGSYEQYFGPGTRLTVT.

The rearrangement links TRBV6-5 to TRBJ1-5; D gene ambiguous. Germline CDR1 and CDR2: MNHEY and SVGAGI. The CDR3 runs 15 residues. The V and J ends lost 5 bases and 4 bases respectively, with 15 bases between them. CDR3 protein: CASSNREDGNQPQHF. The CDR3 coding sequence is TGTGCCAGCAGTAACCGGGAGGACGGGAATCAGCCCCAGCATTTT.

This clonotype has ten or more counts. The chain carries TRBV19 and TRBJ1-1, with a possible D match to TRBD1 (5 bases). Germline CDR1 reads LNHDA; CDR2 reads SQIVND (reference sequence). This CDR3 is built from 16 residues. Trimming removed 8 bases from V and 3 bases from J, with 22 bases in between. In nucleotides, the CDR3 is TGTGCCAGTGACGAGGGGCAGGGAGCTGGATACACTGAAGCTTTCTTT. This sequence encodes CASDEGQGAGYTEAFF. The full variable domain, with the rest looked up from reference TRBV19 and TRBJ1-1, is DGGITQSPKYLFRKEGQNVTLSCEQNLNHDAMYWYRQDPGQGLRLIYYSQIVNDFQKGDIAEGYSVSREKKESFPLTVTSAQKNPTAFYLCASDEGQGAGYTEAFFGQGTRLTVV.

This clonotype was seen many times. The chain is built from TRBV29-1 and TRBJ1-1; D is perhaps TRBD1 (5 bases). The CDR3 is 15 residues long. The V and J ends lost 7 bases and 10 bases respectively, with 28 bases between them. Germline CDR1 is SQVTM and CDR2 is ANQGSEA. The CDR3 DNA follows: TGCAGCGCCACCAGGGACCGCGGACAAACTATTATAGCTTTCTTT. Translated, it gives CSATRDRGQTIIAFF.

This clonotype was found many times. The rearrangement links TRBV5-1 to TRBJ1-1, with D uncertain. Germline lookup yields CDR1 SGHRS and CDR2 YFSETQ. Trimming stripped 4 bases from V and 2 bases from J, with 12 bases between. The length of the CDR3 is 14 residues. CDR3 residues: CASSPDTYNTEAFF. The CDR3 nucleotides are TGCGCCAGCAGCCCCGACACCTACAACACTGAAGCTTTCTTT.

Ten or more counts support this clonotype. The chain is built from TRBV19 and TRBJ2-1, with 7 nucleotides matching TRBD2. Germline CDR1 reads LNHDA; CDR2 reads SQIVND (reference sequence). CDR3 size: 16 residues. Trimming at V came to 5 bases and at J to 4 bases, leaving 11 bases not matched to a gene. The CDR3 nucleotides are TGTGCCAGTAGTCCCCACCTTGCGGGGGTGTACAATGAGCAGTTCTTC. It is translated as CASSPHLAGVYNEQFF.

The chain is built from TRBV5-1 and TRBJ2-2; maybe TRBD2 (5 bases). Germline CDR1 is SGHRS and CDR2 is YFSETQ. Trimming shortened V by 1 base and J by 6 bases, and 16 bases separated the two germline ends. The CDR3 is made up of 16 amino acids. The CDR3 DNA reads TGCGCCAGCAGCTTGATCCGGGGTAAAGCAGCCGGGGAGCTGTTTTTT. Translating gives CASSLIRGKAAGELFF.

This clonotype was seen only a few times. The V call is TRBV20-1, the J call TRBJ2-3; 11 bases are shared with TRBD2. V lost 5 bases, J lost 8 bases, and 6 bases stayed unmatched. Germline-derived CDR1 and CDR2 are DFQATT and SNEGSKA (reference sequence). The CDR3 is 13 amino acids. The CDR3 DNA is TGCAGTGCTCCACTAGCGGGAGATGTTACGCAGTATTTT. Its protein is CSAPLAGDVTQYF.